This is a list of T cell receptor beta chains from one sample in a study of shared clonotypes between healthy human individuals. Repertoires were generated with immunoSEQ multiplex PCR, while TCRdb's copy carries only in-frame clones and drops some. The top ten clones hold approximately 12% of a sample with fewer than 650,000 clones, around 77% of them seen once. Sequenced input: PBMCs. These receptors originate from a woman between 40 and 50 years old in good health. Some clones in this sample may be carry-over from other donors' samples. CDR3s include the opening cysteine and the closing phenylalanine or tryptophan. The D gene is left open where the match is weak. The size entry is marked missing in some rows and otherwise reads once, few, many or a size class.

>TRBV4-3|15|.|TRBJ2-2|.
TGCGCCAGCAGCCGCCTAGGAATGAACACCGGGGAGCTGTTTTTT
CASSRLGMNTGELFF
>TRBV4-1|16|.|TRBJ2-1|TRBD2
TGCGCCAGCAGCCAATCCACTAGCGGGAGGTTTAATGAGCAGTTCTTC
CASSQSTSGRFNEQFF
>TRBV5-6|17|.|TRBJ2-3|.
TGTGCCAGCAGCTCTCTCCGGGAGCTTTCTAGCACAGATACGCAGTATTTT
CASSSLRELSSTDTQYF
>TRBV6-1|16|.|TRBJ1-3|.
TGTGCCAGCAGTGAGGACAGTGCGGCACTTGTCGACACCATATATTTT
CASSEDSAALVDTIYF
>TRBV30|13|many|TRBJ1-1|.
TGTGCCTCAAGACACCCCCAGAACACTGAAGCTTTCTTT
CASRHPQNTEAFF
>TRBV4-2|15|once|TRBJ2-7|TRBD2
TGTGCCAGCAGCCAAGATAGCGGGAGAGAGTACGAGCAGTACTTC
CASSQDSGREYEQYF
>TRBV7-2|16|.|TRBJ1-3|TRBD1
TGTGCCAGCAGCAAAAATGGAGGGGGCGCTGGAAACACCATATATTTT
CASSKNGGGAGNTIYF
>TRBV18|15|.|TRBJ1-1|.
TGTGCCAGCTCCACCATGGTGGCGGCGGACACTGAAGCTTTCTTT
CASSTMVAADTEAFF
>TRBV7-3|16|.|TRBJ2-3|TRBD1
TGTGCCAGCAGCCCCTCCCCACAGGGGCCCCGAGATACGCAGTATTTT
CASSPSPQGPRDTQYF
>TRBV28|18|.|TRBJ2-6|.
TGTGCCAGCAGTTACCCCCGGGACTTGAAAGTTGGGGCCAACGTCCTGACTTTC
CASSYPRDLKVGANVLTF
>TRBV5-1|13|.|TRBJ1-2|.
TGCGCCAGCAGCTTGAGGGAAAACTATGGCTACACCTTC
CASSLRENYGYTF
>TRBV7-7|16|.|TRBJ2-1|.
TGTGCTAGCAGCCTCGGACTCCCTGGTTCCTACAATGAGCAGTTCTTC
CASSLGLPGSYNEQFF
>TRBV9|13|.|TRBJ2-2|.
TGTGCCAGCAGCGTTAACAGGGCCGGGGAGCTGTTTTTT
CASSVNRAGELFF
>TRBV25-1|15|.|TRBJ1-2|TRBD1
TGTGCCAGCAGTGAATTGGAGACAGGGAACTATGGCTACACCTTC
CASSELETGNYGYTF
>TRBV2|12|.|TRBJ1-1|.
TGTGCCAGCAGTGACTCCTACACTGAAGCTTTCTTT
CASSDSYTEAFF
>TRBV28|13|.|TRBJ1-4|.
TGTGCCAGCAGTGGGGGTGGTAATGAAAAACTGTTTTTT
CASSGGGNEKLFF
>TRBV6-5|14|few|TRBJ1-1|.
TGTGCCAGCAGTATCCAACGGACAGTCAGTGAAGCTTTCTTT
CASSIQRTVSEAFF
>TRBV19|15|.|TRBJ2-1|.
TGTGCCAGTAGTATAGATCCCACGACCAGCAGACGGCAGTTCTTC
CASSIDPTTSRRQFF
>TRBV29-1|12|few|TRBJ2-4|.
TGCAGCGTTGGACAGGCCAAAAACATTCAGTACTTC
CSVGQAKNIQYF
>TRBV11-2|14|.|TRBJ1-1|.
TGTGCCAGCAGTCCTGGACAGTCGAACACTGAAGCTTTCTTT
CASSPGQSNTEAFF
>TRBV2|15|.|TRBJ2-1|TRBD2
TGTGCCAGCAGTGACCTAGCGGGAGGGTACAATGAGCAGTTCTTC
CASSDLAGGYNEQFF
>TRBV15|13|.|TRBJ2-4|.
TGTGCCACCAGCAGAGACATCAGGGGCATTCAGTACTTC
CATSRDIRGIQYF